Each of the 8 T cell receptor beta chains below was sequenced from the same sample in a study of PD-1 blockade in classical Hodgkin lymphoma. The time point is: newly diagnosed, previously untreated cHL patient sample. Clones were read by immunoSEQ multiplex PCR, and TCRdb kept only the in-frame ones, dropping some. This repertoire shows 30,000 to 35,000 clones, approximately 94% found once; its top ten account for about 2.3%. The sequenced material came from peripheral blood mononuclear cells (PBMCs). Source of these receptors: a human donor with classical Hodgkin lymphoma.

This clone ranks as medium-sized (0.01 to 0.1%). CDR3 coding DNA: TGCGCCAGCAGCGAAGACTATAGCAATCAGCCCCAGCATTTT. Translated: CASSEDYSNQPQHF. V usage is TRBV5-1 and J usage is TRBJ1-5; no definite D call. CDR3 length: 14 residues. Germline CDR1 reads SGHRS; CDR2 reads YFSETQ. Between the trimmed V and J ends, which lost 4 bases and 0 bases, there was a span of 8 bases.

The chain has TRBV29-1 and TRBJ1-2; D not certain. Trimming pared 2 bases from V and 8 bases from J, leaving 15 bases between. CDR1 and CDR2 (germline): SQVTM, ANQGSEA. This CDR3 comprises 13 residues. CDR3 in DNA: TGCAGCGTTGAAAGGAGAGGGTTCCTAGGCTACACCTTC. Amino acids: CSVERRGFLGYTF.

This chain links TRBV4-1 with TRBJ2-7, with a possible D match to TRBD2 (7 bases). CDR1 and CDR2 (germline): MGHRA, YSYEKL. The CDR3 has 15 amino acids. Trimming removed 3 bases from V and 3 bases from J, with 15 bases in between. This chain's CDR3 is CASSQDGGPNYEQYF. The CDR3 DNA reads as TGCGCCAGCAGCCAGGACGGGGGGCCCAACTACGAGCAGTACTTC.

As regards this clone: A read error may account for a junction end that differs from germline. The rearrangement joins TRBV27 to TRBJ2-1; D could derive from TRBD1 or TRBD2 (5 bases each). This CDR3 has 16 amino acids. CDR1 MNHEY and CDR2 SMNVEV come from the germline V gene (reference sequence). The CDR3 coding sequence is TGTACCAGCAGCCTATTCTCGGGACCGCCCTACAATGAGCAGTTCTTC. Its translation is CTSSLFSGPPYNEQFF.

This chain uses TRBV19 with TRBJ2-6; D gene ambiguous. The V and J ends lost 6 bases and 1 base respectively, with 4 bases between them. The CDR3 is made up of 13 amino acids. Germline V CDR1 and CDR2: LNHDA, SQIVND (reference sequence). The CDR3 DNA reads TGTGCCAGTAGACAGTCTGGGGCCAACGTCCTGACTTTC. Translated: CASRQSGANVLTF.

The sample holds one count of this clone. This rearrangement joins TRBV4-1 to TRBJ1-5; a possible D gene is TRBD1 (5 bases). CDR1 MGHRA and CDR2 YSYEKL come from the germline V gene. The ends were cut back, 0 bases at V and 4 bases at J, with 16 bases in the middle. The CDR3 contains 17 residues. In nucleotides, the CDR3 is TGCGCCAGCAGCCAAGAAGCAGGGAGGTCGGGGAATCAGCCCCAGCATTTT. Protein: CASSQEAGRSGNQPQHF.

The rearrangement joins TRBV7-9 to TRBJ1-2; a possible D gene is TRBD1 (5 bases). The germline V gene has CDR1 SEHNR and CDR2 FQNEAQ (reference sequence). V lost 6 bases to trimming and J lost 4 bases, with 15 bases between them. This CDR3 region has 14 residues. The CDR3 sequence is CASRGDLGTYGYTF. In nucleotides, the CDR3 is TGTGCCAGCAGGGGGGACCTTGGGACCTATGGCTACACCTTC.

This CDR3 is CASSPDRGPSDTQYF. CDR3 nucleotides: TGCGCCAGCAGCCCGGACAGGGGCCCATCAGATACGCAGTATTTT. The chain couples TRBV5-1 to TRBJ2-3; 9 bases align to TRBD1. V was pared by 4 bases and J by 4 bases, with 7 bases of the junction left unmatched. The CDR3 consists of 15 residues. The germline V gene has CDR1 SGHRS and CDR2 YFSETQ. Full variable domain (rest looked up from reference TRBV5-1 and TRBJ2-3): KAGVTQTPRYLIKTRGQQVTLSCSPISGHRSVSWYQQTPGQGLQFLFEYFSETQRNKGNFPGRFSGRQFSNSRSEMNVSTLELGDSALYLCASSPDRGPSDTQYFGPGTRLTVL.